Below are 32 T cell receptor beta chains sequenced from a single sample in a study of OX40 agonist ivuxolimab in advanced cancers. Clones were sequenced by immunoSEQ multiplex PCR, and TCRdb holds only the in-frame ones, with some missing. This sample has some 51,000 clones, with 75% to 90% found just once. Material: CD4+ or CD8+ T cells sorted from blood, obtained in a trial of the OX40 agonist ivuxolimab. These receptor sequences come from an adult with an advanced solid tumor such as melanoma, head and neck, liver or kidney cancer.

The chain combines TRBV18 with TRBJ2-3, with 12 bases that match TRBD2. Germline CDR1 KGHSH, CDR2 LQKENI. The J segment lost 3 bases and the V segment lost 0 bases, leaving 1 base of the junction unmatched. The CDR3 contains 16 residues. The CDR3 loop reads CASSPPLAGGTDTQYF. In DNA, the CDR3 is TGTGCCAGCTCACCACCCCTAGCGGGAGGGACAGATACGCAGTATTTT.

The chain employs TRBV9 and TRBJ1-3; a weak D match, TRBD1 (6 bases). V was shortened by 3 bases and J by 4 bases, with 14 bases between the two germline ends. The germline V gene encodes CDR1 SGDLS and CDR2 YYNGEE. The CDR3 is 15 residues long. In DNA, the CDR3 is TGTGCCAGCAGCGCCCTGGGGGGGCGAGGAAACACCATATATTTT. This sequence encodes CASSALGGRGNTIYF.

This clone appeared once. The gene calls are TRBV25-1 and TRBJ2-2; the match to TRBD1 covers 9 bases. The CDR3 consists of 16 residues. V lost 2 bases and J lost 3; bases outside the gene matches: 4. Germline-derived CDR1 and CDR2 are MGHDK and SYGVNS. The CDR3 DNA is TGTGCCAGCAGTGAAAGGGGGACAGGGTACACCGGGGAGCTGTTTTTT. Amino acid sequence: CASSERGTGYTGELFF.

The CDR3 nucleotides read TGTGCCAGCAGTTACTCAGGGGGCAGCTATGGCTACACCTTC. This sequence encodes CASSYSGGSYGYTF. The V and J genes are TRBV6-6 and TRBJ1-2; 7 bases line up with TRBD1. Losses at the gene ends were 0 bases for V and 4 bases for J; bases not matched to a gene: 2. Looked up from germline, CDR1 is MNHNY and CDR2 is SVGAGI (reference sequence). The length of the CDR3 is 14 residues.

The chain has TRBV19 and TRBJ2-1; 10 bases agree with TRBD2. The CDR3 has 19 amino acids. Per germline, CDR1 LNHDA and CDR2 SQIVND (reference sequence). Trimming removed 0 bases from V and 10 bases from J; junction bases left unmatched: 18. The CDR3 DNA is TGTGCCAGTAGTATAGAGGGGGGATCGCCTAGCGGGAGAATGGGCGAGCAGTTCTTC. It is translated as CASSIEGGSPSGRMGEQFF.

This clone occurred once. V is TRBV29-1 and J is TRBJ2-6, with D unclear. CDR1 and CDR2 (germline): SQVTM, ANQGSEA. The length of the CDR3 is 18 residues. V was clipped by 0 bases and J by 0 bases, with 15 bases between them. The CDR3 sequence: CSVEDGVGWGSGANVLTF. The CDR3 nucleotides are TGCAGCGTTGAAGATGGGGTTGGGTGGGGCTCTGGGGCCAACGTCCTGACTTTC.

This clone has just one count. V gene TRBV7-3 combines with J gene TRBJ2-7, with TRBD1 as a possible D gene (6 bases). CDR1 is SGHTA and CDR2 is FQGTGA in the germline V gene. V was cut by 0 bases and J by 3 bases, with 6 bases left in between. CDR3 length: 13 residues. The CDR3 DNA follows: TGTGCCAGCAGCTTAACGACAGGCTACGAGCAGTACTTC. It codes for CASSLTTGYEQYF.

This chain uses TRBV6-1 with TRBJ2-3; 7 bases align to TRBD1. Germline CDR1 reads MNHNS; CDR2 reads SASEGT. This CDR3 has 14 residues. The junction had 2 bases not matched to a gene; V was cut back by 2 bases and J by 3 bases. The CDR3 loop is CASSEYRGTDTQYF. CDR3 nucleotides: TGTGCCAGCAGTGAATACAGGGGAACAGATACGCAGTATTTT.

V gene TRBV5-1 combines with J gene TRBJ2-7, with 8 bases that match TRBD2. Germline CDR1 reads SGHRS; CDR2 reads YFSETQ. There are 14 residues in the CDR3. Trimming cost V 3 bases and J 3 bases; bases outside gene matches: 5. In nucleotides, the CDR3 is TGCGCCAGCAGCTCCGGGACTAGTCTCTACGAGCAGTACTTC. Encoded protein: CASSSGTSLYEQYF.

This clone was observed once. J is TRBJ2-7 and V is TRBV2, with TRBD1 identical over 9 bases. Looked up from germline, CDR1 is SNHLY and CDR2 is FYNNEI. The V gene end was trimmed by 6 bases and the J gene end by 4 bases; junction bases not matched to a gene: 7. This CDR3 spans 14 amino acids. The CDR3 spells CASRHGTGRYEQYF. The CDR3 nucleotides are TGTGCCAGCAGACACGGGACAGGGAGGTACGAGCAGTACTTC.

This chain links TRBV5-1 with TRBJ2-1, with a weak D call TRBD2 (5 bases). The CDR3 is 16 residues long. V shed 0 bases and J shed 3 bases, with 13 bases lying between them. Germline CDR1 SGHRS, CDR2 YFSETQ. The CDR3 DNA sequence: TGCGCCAGCAGCTTGGCCACCGGCCGGGACTACAATGAGCAGTTCTTC. Protein product: CASSLATGRDYNEQFF.

This chain links TRBV7-2 with TRBJ1-5; D might be TRBD1 (6 bases). The CDR3 extends over 15 amino acids. Germline lookup yields CDR1 SGHTA and CDR2 FQGNSA. Trimming removed 4 bases from V and 9 bases from J, with 19 bases in between. The CDR3, as DNA: TGTGCCAGCAGCTCGCAGGGTATAGGGGGGGCGCCCCAGCATTTT. Encoded protein: CASSSQGIGGAPQHF.

The genes are TRBV18 and TRBJ1-4; the D gene is possibly TRBD1 (6 bases). V lost 1 base and J 7 bases, leaving 7 bases between the germline ends. Germline CDR1 KGHSH, CDR2 LQKENI. The CDR3 covers 13 residues. The CDR3 sequence is CASSPQQGEKLFF. The CDR3 DNA follows: TGTGCCAGCTCACCACAACAGGGTGAAAAACTGTTTTTT.

This clone was recorded only once. The rearrangement joins TRBV6-6 to TRBJ2-7; possibly TRBD2 for D (5 bases). The germline V gene encodes CDR1 MNHNY and CDR2 SVGAGI (reference sequence). V was pared by 5 bases and J by 13 bases, with 15 bases between. The CDR3 has 11 residues. This CDR3 reads CASSNRGLQYF. CDR3 in DNA: TGTGCCAGCAGTAACCGGGGTTTGCAATACTTC.

A few counts support this clone. The V gene is TRBV2, the J gene TRBJ1-1; TRBD1 is a possible D gene (6 bases). The V gene's germline CDR1 is SNHLY and CDR2 FYNNEI. The ends were cut back, 6 bases at V and 1 base at J, with 9 bases in the middle. This CDR3 region has 13 residues. CDR3 loop: CASSSQGNTEAFF. DNA for the CDR3: TGTGCCAGCAGCTCACAGGGGAACACTGAAGCTTTCTTT.

This sequence joins TRBV5-1 and TRBJ1-1; D is possibly TRBD1 (5 bases). Germline assignment: CDR1 SGHRS and CDR2 YFSETQ. Trimming shortened V by 7 bases and J by 7 bases, and 23 bases separated the two germline ends. The length of the CDR3 is 15 residues. In nucleotides, the CDR3 is TGCGCCAGCGGGCGTGGAACGCCCAGGGTAGGTGAAGCTTTCTTT. It is translated as CASGRGTPRVGEAFF.

The chain is built from TRBV21-1 and TRBJ2-7; the D call in the table, TRBD2, was not verified against the DNA. TRBV21-1 is labeled a pseudogene. This CDR3 is 14 amino acids long. The CDR3 is CASSSSPPSDEQYF. As DNA, the CDR3 is TGTGCCAGCAGCAGCTCCCCACCTAGCGATGAGCAGTACTTC.

The chain recombines TRBV28 with TRBJ2-7; weak D call: TRBD2 (5 bases). CDR1 is MDHEN, CDR2 SYDVKM, per germline. With 8 bases removed from V and 2 bases from J, the gap between germline ends came to 10 bases. This CDR3 is 12 amino acids long. The CDR3 loop reads CASQERTYEQYF. CDR3 nucleotide sequence: TGTGCCAGCCAAGAGCGGACCTACGAGCAGTACTTC.

V is TRBV28 and J is TRBJ2-2; 9 bases fit TRBD1. V gave up 2 bases and J gave up 3 bases; unmatched junction bases: 7. Looked up from germline, CDR1 is MDHEN and CDR2 is SYDVKM. The CDR3 has 17 residues. The CDR3 protein is CASSLPGTGIHTGELFF. The CDR3 DNA is TGTGCCAGCAGTTTACCCGGGACAGGGATTCACACCGGGGAGCTGTTTTTT.

The chain is built from TRBV15 and TRBJ2-7; 7 bases match TRBD1. The CDR3 covers 16 residues. Looked up from germline, CDR1 is LNHNV and CDR2 is YYDKDF (reference sequence). Trimming removed 2 bases from V and 2 bases from J; junction bases left unmatched: 9. The CDR3 reads CATSRLGTDYPYEQYF. The CDR3 DNA reads TGTGCCACCAGCAGACTCGGGACAGACTACCCCTACGAGCAGTACTTC.

The chain has TRBV5-6 and TRBJ2-1; TRBD2 matches 12 bases. Germline assignment: CDR1 SGHDT and CDR2 YYEEEE. The trim removed 2 bases at V and 4 bases at J, leaving 7 bases unmatched. The CDR3 totals 17 residues. CDR3 in DNA: TGTGCCAGCAGCTTTTCAACTAGCGGGAGGATGTACAATGAGCAGTTCTTC. The encoded protein is CASSFSTSGRMYNEQFF. The full variable domain, in which reference TRBV5-6 and TRBJ2-1 provide the parts outside the CDR3, is DAGVTQSPTHLIKTRGQQVTLRCSPKSGHDTVSWYQQALGQGPQFIFQYYEEEERQRGNFPDRFSGHQFPNYSSELNVNALLLGDSALYLCASSFSTSGRMYNEQFFGPGTRLTVL.

This chain links TRBV5-1 with TRBJ1-4; D may be TRBD1 (6 bases). CDR1 is SGHRS, CDR2 YFSETQ, per germline. The V end was cut by 4 bases, the J end by 6 bases, with 16 bases between. CDR3 length: 15 residues. CDR3 region: CASSPNTGFDEKLFF. CDR3 DNA: TGCGCCAGCAGCCCAAATACAGGGTTTGATGAAAAACTGTTTTTT.

The gene calls are TRBV18 and TRBJ2-1, with 12 bases that match TRBD1. Germline values: CDR1 KGHSH, CDR2 LQKENI. The V gene end was trimmed by 5 bases and the J gene end by 9 bases; junction bases not matched to a gene: 5. This CDR3 has 14 amino acids. Written as DNA, the CDR3 is TGTGCCAGCTCAACCGGGACAGGGGGCGGTGAGCAGTTCTTC. Translated: CASSTGTGGGEQFF.

V and J are TRBV7-2 and TRBJ2-7; weak D call: TRBD1 (5 bases). The CDR3 is 13 amino acids. V was cut by 5 bases and J by 3 bases, with 11 bases left in between. The germline gives CDR1 SGHTA, CDR2 FQGNSA. CDR3 sequence reads: CASSLRQNYEQYF. CDR3 nucleotides: TGTGCCAGCAGCCTCAGACAGAACTACGAGCAGTACTTC.

This chain connects TRBV6-5 to TRBJ2-5, with TRBD1 matching 7 bases. V lost 6 bases to trimming and J lost 5 bases; unmatched junction nucleotides: 9. In germline, CDR1 is MNHEY, CDR2 SVGAGI. The CDR3 extends over 14 amino acids. Here the CDR3 reads CASSKQGLRETQYF. The CDR3 DNA follows: TGTGCCAGCAGCAAACAGGGGTTGAGGGAGACCCAGTACTTC.

The rearrangement uses TRBV27 and TRBJ2-5, with TRBD1 matching 8 bases. The last part of the DNA fits TRBJ2-7 better; the J call may be wrong. The CDR3 has 14 amino acids. Germline V gene lookup returns CDR1 MNHEY and CDR2 SMNVEV (reference sequence). Written as DNA, the CDR3 is TGTGCCAGCAGTCTGGAACAGGGGGGCTACGAGCAGTACTTC. Translated: CASSLEQGGYEQYF.

V usage is TRBV2 and J usage is TRBJ2-1; 9 bases agree with TRBD2. The germline CDR1 and CDR2 sequences are SNHLY and FYNNEI. Trimming cost V 2 bases and J 5 bases; bases outside gene matches: 4. There are 15 residues in the CDR3. Here the CDR3 reads CASSERREGDNEQFF. CDR3 nucleotides: TGTGCCAGCAGTGAAAGGCGGGAGGGCGACAATGAGCAGTTCTTC. Full variable domain (rest looked up from reference TRBV2 and TRBJ2-1): EPEVTQTPSHQVTQMGQEVILRCVPISNHLYFYWYRQILGQKVEFLVSFYNNEISEKSEIFDDQFSVERPDGSNFTLKIRSTKLEDSAMYFCASSERREGDNEQFFGPGTRLTVL.

The chain combines TRBV7-9 with TRBJ2-1; 8 bases are shared with TRBD2. Germline V gene data show CDR1 as SEHNR and CDR2 as FQNEAQ (reference sequence). CDR3 size: 16 residues. Germline trimming cut 5 bases from V and 0 bases from J; bases unmatched to any gene: 6. This chain's CDR3 is CASSPSRGGSYNEQFF. The CDR3 region has the DNA TGTGCCAGCAGCCCCTCCCGGGGGGGCTCCTACAATGAGCAGTTCTTC.

The chain combines TRBV6-5 with TRBJ1-2, with D maybe TRBD1 (6 bases). Germline-derived CDR1 and CDR2 are MNHEY and SVGAGI. Trimming cost V 5 bases and J 3 bases, with 13 bases left between them. This CDR3 has 14 amino acids. CDR3 residues: CASSLGGVDYGYTF. CDR3 DNA: TGTGCCAGCAGTCTAGGGGGAGTCGACTATGGCTACACCTTC.

V usage is TRBV18 and J usage is TRBJ2-3, with D hard to call. The CDR3 runs 17 residues. The V gene lost 3 bases and the J gene lost 0 bases, with 16 bases spanning the gap. Germline-derived CDR1 and CDR2 are KGHSH and LQKENI. The CDR3 is CASSPPPRALSTDTQYF. In DNA, the CDR3 is TGTGCCAGCTCACCCCCCCCGCGAGCCCTAAGCACAGATACGCAGTATTTT.

The table lists this clone with a few counts. The chain employs TRBV5-6 and TRBJ2-7; D is possibly TRBD2 (6 bases). Trimming stripped 4 bases from V and 1 base from J, with 12 bases between. Germline V gene lookup returns CDR1 SGHDT and CDR2 YYEEEE. The CDR3 contains 14 residues. The CDR3 nucleotides are TGTGCCAGCAGCCCGGGACTGGGATCCTACGAGCAGTACTTC. Translated: CASSPGLGSYEQYF.

V is TRBV5-1 and J is TRBJ2-5; the match to TRBD1 covers 8 bases. Germline CDR1 and CDR2: SGHRS and YFSETQ. The CDR3 runs to 13 residues. J was trimmed by 4 bases and V by 4 bases; bases with no gene match: 3. CDR3 protein: CASSRQGAETQYF. CDR3 DNA: TGCGCCAGCAGCCGGCAGGGGGCAGAGACCCAGTACTTC. Filled out from reference TRBV5-1 and TRBJ2-5, the complete variable domain reads KAGVTQTPRYLIKTRGQQVTLSCSPISGHRSVSWYQQTPGQGLQFLFEYFSETQRNKGNFPGRFSGRQFSNSRSEMNVSTLELGDSALYLCASSRQGAETQYFGPGTRLLVL.